This T cell receptor (beta chain) stems from a study of blood T cell repertoires in COVID-19. About the research overall: Samples of COVID-19 (acute and convalescent) were obtained from the United States, Italy and Spain. The analysed material was cDNA or gDNA that came from T cells, B-cell-depleted T cells, or PBMCs.

Clones were read by immunoSEQ multiplex PCR, and TCRdb kept only the in-frame ones, dropping some. Among 110,000 or so clones listed, 85% to 90% were seen once. CDR1 and CDR2 from the germline V gene are LGHNT and FRNRAP. Between the trimmed V and J ends, which lost 4 bases and 1 base, there was a span of 8 bases. The CDR3 length is 13 residues. This TCR came from a woman between 45 and 65 years old with acute or convalescent COVID-19. Input material: peripheral blood. The rearrangement joins TRBV12-5 to TRBJ2-7, with D hard to call. The CDR3 coding sequence is TGTGCTAGTGGTTCGAGTGCTTCCTACGAGCAGTACTTC. This sequence encodes CASGSSASYEQYF.